This T cell receptor (beta chain) derives from a study of T cell repertoires in cytomegalovirus infection. On the study more broadly: Alongside well-studied HLA-B-restricted CMV epitopes, recently identified HLA-C-restricted CMV epitopes were also used. Whole-study findings and limits: Frequencies of public TCR beta families were cumulated, and this identified carriers of CMV plus the relevant HLA. CMV-specific TCR beta clonotypes restricted by HLA-C were the ones dominating the ex vivo response.

MiXCR, applied by TCRdb to the reads, yields one record per CDR3 protein. Among 300,000 to 400,000 distinct CDR3 sequences listed, roughly 28% were seen once. A few counts support this clonotype. The antigen is unknown. The V segment lost 2 bases and the J segment 0 bases; nucleotides outside the gene matches: 10. Germline lookup yields CDR1 MDHEN and CDR2 SYDVKM. The CDR3 length is 17 residues. Sequenced here: cultured PBMCs, sampled from culture after CMV antigen stimulation. This clonotype originated in a human donor in good health (CMV status not recorded). Some clones in this sample may be carry-over from other donors' samples. The rearrangement links TRBV28 to TRBJ2-7, with 7 bases aligning to TRBD2. CDR3 sequence (DNA): TGTGCCAGCAGTTTAAGTCAAGGAGCGGGGCCCTCCTACGAGCAGTACTTC. Translating it yields CASSLSQGAGPSYEQYF.